This T cell receptor (beta chain) was identified in a study of blood T cell repertoires in COVID-19 (dated by TCRdb to 2018 to 2020). The study in broad terms: Samples covering the acute and convalescent phases of COVID-19 were provided by collaborators in the United States, Italy and Spain. The prospective study material was composed of cDNA or gDNA derived from T cells, B-cell-depleted T cells, or PBMCs. Deeply sampled blood TCRbeta repertoires from subjects exposed to, actively infected with, or recovered from COVID-19 were included in the dataset. Sample metadata almost always included a de-identified subject ID, COVID-19 status, age in years and sex. Where available, HLA class I and class II types were obtained from metadata supplied by the sample provider rather than from assay-based typing. The samples were drawn from the first 160 participants of the ongoing ImmuneRACE study and from some 1,300 subjects provided by 6 global collaborators. The repertoires were released in a freely available public database meant as a resource for research on the immune response to SARS-CoV-2. What the study reported, not specific to this receptor: The quantity of clinical and demographic metadata differed by source and by participant and was supplied without curation.

With respect to this clone: Its antigen is not yet known. Base qualities are not at hand, and no much larger clone is one base apart.

TCRbeta CDR3 regions were amplified from genomic DNA using the immunoSEQ Assay, a bias-controlled multiplex PCR. Regarding the original processing steps: Nucleated cell counts per sample were estimated from amplification of reference gene primers within the assay. To quantify the absolute abundance of each unique TCRbeta CDR3 rearrangement, sequence reads were collapsed and filtered. For each sample, productive Simpson clonality was calculated by taking the square root of Simpson's diversity index across productive rearrangements. This is the immuneACCESS table as TCRdb keeps it, with only in-frame sequences that have V and J called. A part of the clones is gone; compared with another copy, unresolved V genes explain less than half, and the rest is unexplained. V, J and clone size derive from that table, while D and trimming were established from the DNA sequence. The sample records about 180,000 clones, around 87% of which are singletons. Nearly 2.5% of the sample belongs to the ten largest clones.

The collaborating institutions used their own protocols to collect whole blood in K2EDTA tubes. For TCRbeta analysis, collaborator samples were shipped as frozen whole blood, as isolated PBMCs, or as DNA extracted from either sample type. The CDR3 measures 13 amino acids from cysteine to phenylalanine. The DNA shown is the 39-base CDR3, in frame from base 1. V and J are truncated by 3 bases and 5 bases respectively, leaving an intervening sequence of 10 bases. The germline V gene supplies CDR1 MNHNS and CDR2 SASEGT. Sequenced: peripheral blood. The clonotype originates from a man aged 35 to 55 with active or convalescent COVID-19. The chain is made from TRBV6-1 and TRBJ1-2, with a weak D call of TRBD1 (5 bases match). The DNA reads as follows: TGTGCCAGCAGTGAGAAGGCAGGGTATGGCTACACCTTC. It specifies CASSEKAGYGYTF.